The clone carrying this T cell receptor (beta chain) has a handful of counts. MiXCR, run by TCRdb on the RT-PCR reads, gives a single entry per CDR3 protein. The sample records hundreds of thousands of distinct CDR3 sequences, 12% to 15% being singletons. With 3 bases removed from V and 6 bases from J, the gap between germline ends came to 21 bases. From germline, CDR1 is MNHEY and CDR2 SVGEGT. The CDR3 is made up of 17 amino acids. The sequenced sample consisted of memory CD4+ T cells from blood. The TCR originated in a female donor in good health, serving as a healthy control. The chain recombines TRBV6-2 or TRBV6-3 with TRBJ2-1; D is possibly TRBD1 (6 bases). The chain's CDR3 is CASSYGVRLGARNEQFF. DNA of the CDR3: TGTGCCAGCAGTTATGGTGTTAGGTTGGGGGCACGCAATGAGCAGTTCTTC.